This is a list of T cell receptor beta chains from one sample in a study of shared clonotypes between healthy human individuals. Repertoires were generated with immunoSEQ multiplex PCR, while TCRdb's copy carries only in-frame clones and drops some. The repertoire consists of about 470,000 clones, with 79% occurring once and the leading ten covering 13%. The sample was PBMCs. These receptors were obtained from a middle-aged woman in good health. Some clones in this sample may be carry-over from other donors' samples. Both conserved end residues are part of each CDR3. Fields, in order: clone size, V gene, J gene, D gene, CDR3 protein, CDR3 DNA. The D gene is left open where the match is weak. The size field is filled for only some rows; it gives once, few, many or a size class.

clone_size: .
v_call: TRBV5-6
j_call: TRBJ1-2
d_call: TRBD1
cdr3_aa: CASSLRGTGLDLPNYGYTF
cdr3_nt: TGTGCCAGCAGCTTGAGGGGGACAGGGCTGGACCTCCCAAACTATGGCTACACCTTC

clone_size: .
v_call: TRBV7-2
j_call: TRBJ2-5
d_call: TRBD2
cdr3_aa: CASSAMRGLALETQYF
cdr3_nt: TGTGCCAGCAGCGCCATGCGGGGACTAGCGTTGGAGACCCAGTACTTC

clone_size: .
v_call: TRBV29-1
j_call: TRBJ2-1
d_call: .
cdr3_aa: CSALRENSYNEQFF
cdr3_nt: TGCAGCGCTCTGAGGGAAAACTCCTACAATGAGCAGTTCTTC

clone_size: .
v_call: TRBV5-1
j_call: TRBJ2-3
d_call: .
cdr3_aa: CASSLTGGRTDTQYF
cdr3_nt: TGCGCCAGCAGCTTGACAGGTGGACGGACAGATACGCAGTATTTT

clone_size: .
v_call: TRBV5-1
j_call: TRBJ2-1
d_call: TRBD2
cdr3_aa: CASSLGLGGSSYNEQFF
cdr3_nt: TGCGCCAGCAGCTTGGGACTAGGCGGGAGCTCCTACAATGAGCAGTTCTTC

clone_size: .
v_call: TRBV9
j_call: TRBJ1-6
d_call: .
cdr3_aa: CASSVGKSYNSPLHF
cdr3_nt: TGTGCCAGCAGCGTAGGGAAGTCCTATAATTCACCCCTCCACTTT

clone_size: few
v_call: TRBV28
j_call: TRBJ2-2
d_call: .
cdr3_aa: CASIGAPNTGELFF
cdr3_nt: TGTGCCAGCATTGGGGCACCAAACACCGGGGAGCTGTTTTTT

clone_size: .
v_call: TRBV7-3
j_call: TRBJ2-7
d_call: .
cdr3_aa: CASSLTGGRDEQYF
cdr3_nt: TGTGCCAGCAGCTTAACAGGGGGTCGGGACGAGCAGTACTTC

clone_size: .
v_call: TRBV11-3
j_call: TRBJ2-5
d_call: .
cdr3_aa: CASSLMAGETQYF
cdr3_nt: TGTGCCAGCAGCTTAATGGCGGGAGAGACCCAGTACTTC

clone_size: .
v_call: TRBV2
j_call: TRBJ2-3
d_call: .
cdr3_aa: CASSMWGAMSTDTQYF
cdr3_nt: TGTGCCAGCAGTATGTGGGGGGCGATGAGCACAGATACGCAGTATTTT

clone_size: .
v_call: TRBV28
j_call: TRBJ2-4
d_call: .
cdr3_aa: CASSLLFSKNIQYF
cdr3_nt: TGTGCCAGCAGTTTGCTGTTTAGCAAAAACATTCAGTACTTC

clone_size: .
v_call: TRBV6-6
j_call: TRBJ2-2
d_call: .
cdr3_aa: CASSYSPDTGELFF
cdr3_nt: TGTGCCAGCAGTTACTCCCCAGACACCGGGGAGCTGTTTTTT

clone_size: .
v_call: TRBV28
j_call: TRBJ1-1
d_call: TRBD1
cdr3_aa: CASSLGSGTANTEAFF
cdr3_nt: TGTGCCAGCAGTTTGGGCTCCGGGACAGCGAACACTGAAGCTTTCTTT

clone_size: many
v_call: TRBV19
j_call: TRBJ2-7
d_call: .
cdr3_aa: CASGQNSYEQYF
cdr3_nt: TGTGCCAGCGGACAGAACTCCTACGAGCAGTACTTC

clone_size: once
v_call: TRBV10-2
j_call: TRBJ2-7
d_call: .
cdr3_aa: CASREPGTYEQYF
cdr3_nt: TGCGCCAGCAGAGAGCCAGGTACCTACGAGCAGTACTTC

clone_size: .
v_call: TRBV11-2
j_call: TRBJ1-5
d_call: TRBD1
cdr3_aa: CASSAGTGRGNQPQHF
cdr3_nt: TGTGCCAGCAGCGCTGGGACAGGGAGAGGCAATCAGCCCCAGCATTTT

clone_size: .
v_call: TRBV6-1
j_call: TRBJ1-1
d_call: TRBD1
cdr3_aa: CASTETGGFTEAFF
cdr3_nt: TGTGCCAGCACCGAGACAGGGGGATTCACTGAAGCTTTCTTT

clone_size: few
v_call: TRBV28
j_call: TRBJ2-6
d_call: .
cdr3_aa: CASSFMSSASGANVLTF
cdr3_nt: TGTGCCAGCAGTTTCATGAGCAGTGCTAGTGGGGCCAACGTCCTGACTTTC

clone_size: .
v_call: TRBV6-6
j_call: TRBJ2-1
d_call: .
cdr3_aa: CASSYPDGQELF
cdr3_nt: TGTGCCAGCAGTTACCCGGACGGCCAAGAGCTCTTC

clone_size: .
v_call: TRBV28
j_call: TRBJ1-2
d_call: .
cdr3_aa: CASSLPAGSYGYTF
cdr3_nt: TGTGCCAGCAGTTTACCTGCAGGGTCCTATGGCTACACCTTC

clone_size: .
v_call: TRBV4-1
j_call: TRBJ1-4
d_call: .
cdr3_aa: CASSQVGTNEKLFF
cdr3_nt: TGCGCCAGCAGCCAAGTCGGCACTAATGAAAAACTGTTTTTT

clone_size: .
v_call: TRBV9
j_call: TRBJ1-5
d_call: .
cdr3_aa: CASSVYGGNQPQHF
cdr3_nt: TGTGCCAGCAGCGTTTATGGGGGGAATCAGCCCCAGCATTTT

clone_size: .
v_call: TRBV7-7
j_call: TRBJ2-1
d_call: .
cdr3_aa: CASSLGTTADEQFF
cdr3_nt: TGTGCCAGCAGCTTAGGTACCACAGCGGATGAGCAGTTCTTC

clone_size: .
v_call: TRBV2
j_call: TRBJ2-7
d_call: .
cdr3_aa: CASSAHYEQYF
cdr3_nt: TGTGCCAGCAGTGCTCACTACGAGCAGTACTTC

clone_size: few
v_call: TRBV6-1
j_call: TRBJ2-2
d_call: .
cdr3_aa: CASSEVQGLYTGELFF
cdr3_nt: TGTGCCAGCAGTGAAGTTCAGGGGCTCTACACCGGGGAGCTGTTTTTT

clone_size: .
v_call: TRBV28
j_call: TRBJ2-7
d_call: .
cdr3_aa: CASSTRAGSYEQYF
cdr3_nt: TGTGCCAGCAGCACAAGGGCAGGGTCCTACGAGCAGTACTTC

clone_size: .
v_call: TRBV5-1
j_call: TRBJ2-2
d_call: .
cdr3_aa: CASSRLANTGELFF
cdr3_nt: TGCGCCAGCAGTCGTTTAGCTAACACCGGGGAGCTGTTTTTT

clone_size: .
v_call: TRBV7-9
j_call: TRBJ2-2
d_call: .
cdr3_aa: CASSILPTNTGELFF
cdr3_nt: TGTGCCAGCAGTATCCTCCCGACGAACACCGGGGAGCTGTTTTTT

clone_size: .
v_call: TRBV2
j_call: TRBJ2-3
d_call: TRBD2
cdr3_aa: CASSEWTSGLGYF
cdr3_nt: TGTGCCAGCAGTGAATGGACTAGCGGGTTGGGGTATTTT

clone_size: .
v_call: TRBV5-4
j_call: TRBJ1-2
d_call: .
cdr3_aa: CASSLGTAQLYGYTF
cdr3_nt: TGTGCCAGCAGCTTGGGGACAGCGCAACTCTATGGCTACACCTTC

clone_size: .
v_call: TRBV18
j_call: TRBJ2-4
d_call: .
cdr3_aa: CASSPRVLGSKNIQYF
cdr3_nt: TGTGCCAGCTCACCCCGGGTCCTGGGGTCCAAAAACATTCAGTACTTC

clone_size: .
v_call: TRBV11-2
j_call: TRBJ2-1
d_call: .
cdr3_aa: CASSLGFSYNEQFF
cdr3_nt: TGTGCCAGCAGCTTGGGCTTCTCCTACAATGAGCAGTTCTTC

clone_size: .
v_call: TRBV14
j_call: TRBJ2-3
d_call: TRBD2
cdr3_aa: CASSQGSSGSTDTQYF
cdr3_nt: TGTGCCAGCAGCCAAGGCTCTAGCGGTAGCACAGATACGCAGTATTTT

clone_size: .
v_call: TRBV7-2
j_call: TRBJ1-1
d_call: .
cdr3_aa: CASSLGANTEAFF
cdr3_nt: TGTGCCAGCAGCTTAGGCGCGAACACTGAAGCTTTCTTT

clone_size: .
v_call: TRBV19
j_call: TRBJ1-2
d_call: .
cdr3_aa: CASSMGQANYGYTF
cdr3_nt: TGTGCCAGTAGTATGGGACAAGCTAACTATGGCTACACCTTC

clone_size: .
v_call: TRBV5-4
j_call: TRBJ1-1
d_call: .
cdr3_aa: CASSFGGNTEAFF
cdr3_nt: TGTGCCAGCAGCTTCGGGGGGAACACTGAAGCTTTCTTT

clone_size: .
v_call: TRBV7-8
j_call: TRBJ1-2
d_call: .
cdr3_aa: CASSPPSGDGYTF
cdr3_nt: TGTGCCAGCAGCCCCCCTAGTGGGGATGGCTACACCTTC

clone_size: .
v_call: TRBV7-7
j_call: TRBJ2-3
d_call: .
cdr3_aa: CASSLSEMDTQYF
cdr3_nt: TGTGCCAGCAGCCTTAGCGAGATGGATACGCAGTATTTT

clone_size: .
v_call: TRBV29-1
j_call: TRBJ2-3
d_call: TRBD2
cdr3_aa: CSVAASSGSTDTQYF
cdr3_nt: TGCAGCGTTGCGGCGTCTAGCGGGAGCACAGATACGCAGTATTTT

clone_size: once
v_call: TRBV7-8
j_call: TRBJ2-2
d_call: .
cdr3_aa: CASSSREPYNTGELFF
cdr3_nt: TGTGCCAGCAGCAGCCGGGAGCCCTATAACACCGGGGAGCTGTTTTTT

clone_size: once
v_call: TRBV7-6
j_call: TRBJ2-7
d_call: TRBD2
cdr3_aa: CASSYSGSSVHEQYF
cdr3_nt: TGTGCCAGCAGTTATAGCGGGAGTTCGGTCCACGAGCAGTACTTC

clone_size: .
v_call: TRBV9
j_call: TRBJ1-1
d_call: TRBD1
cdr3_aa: CASSSNRGRTEAFF
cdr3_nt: TGTGCCAGCAGCTCGAACAGGGGGCGCACTGAAGCTTTCTTT

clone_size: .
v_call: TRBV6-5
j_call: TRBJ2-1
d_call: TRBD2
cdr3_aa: CASSTLAGGGQFF
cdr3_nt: TGTGCCAGCAGCACCCTAGCGGGAGGGGGGCAGTTCTTC

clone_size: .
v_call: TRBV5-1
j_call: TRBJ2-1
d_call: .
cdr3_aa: CASRPLGAANEQFF
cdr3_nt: TGCGCCAGTCGACCGTTGGGGGCGGCCAATGAGCAGTTCTTC

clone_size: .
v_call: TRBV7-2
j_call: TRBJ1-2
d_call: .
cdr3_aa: CASSLASGGAGGYTF
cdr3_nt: TGTGCCAGCAGCTTAGCTTCGGGGGGCGCGGGAGGCTACACCTTC

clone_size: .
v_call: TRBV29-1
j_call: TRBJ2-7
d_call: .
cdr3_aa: CSVGPRGGPYEQYF
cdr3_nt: TGCAGCGTTGGTCCCCGAGGGGGTCCATACGAGCAGTACTTC

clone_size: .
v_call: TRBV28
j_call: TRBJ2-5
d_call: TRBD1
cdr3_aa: CASSPTGQGQETQYF
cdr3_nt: TGTGCCAGCAGTCCTACCGGACAGGGCCAAGAGACCCAGTACTTC

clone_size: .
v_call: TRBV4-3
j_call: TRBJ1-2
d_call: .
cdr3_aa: CASSWDRDVGYTF
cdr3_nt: TGCGCCAGCAGCTGGGACCGAGATGTTGGCTACACCTTC

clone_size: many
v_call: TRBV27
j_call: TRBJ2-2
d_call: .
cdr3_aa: CASSLMETGELFF
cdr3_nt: TGTGCCAGCAGTTTAATGGAAACCGGGGAGCTGTTTTTT

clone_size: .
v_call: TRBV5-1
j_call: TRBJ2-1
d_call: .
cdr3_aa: CASSFRQVTGEPYNEQFF
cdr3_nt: TGCGCCAGCAGCTTCAGGCAGGTGACGGGAGAACCCTACAATGAGCAGTTCTTC

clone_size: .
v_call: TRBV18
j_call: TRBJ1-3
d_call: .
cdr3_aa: CASSPDAGAGNTIYF
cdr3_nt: TGTGCCAGCTCACCGGACGCAGGGGCTGGAAACACCATATATTTT

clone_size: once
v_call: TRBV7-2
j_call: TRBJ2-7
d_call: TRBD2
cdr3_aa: CASSSGPSGTSSAYEQYF
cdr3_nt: TGTGCCAGCAGCTCCGGACCTAGCGGGACGTCTAGCGCCTACGAGCAGTACTTC

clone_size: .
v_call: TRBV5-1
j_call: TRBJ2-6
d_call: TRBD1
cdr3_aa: CASSWGQGAGANVLTF
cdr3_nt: TGCGCCAGCAGCTGGGGACAGGGGGCTGGGGCCAACGTCCTGACTTTC

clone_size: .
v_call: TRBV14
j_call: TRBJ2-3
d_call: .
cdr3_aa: CASSESQIKYTQYF
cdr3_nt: TGTGCCAGCAGCGAAAGCCAAATCAAGTATACGCAGTATTTT

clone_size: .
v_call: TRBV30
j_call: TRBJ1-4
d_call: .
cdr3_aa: CAWKLASRGEKLFF
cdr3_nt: TGTGCCTGGAAGTTGGCATCCCGGGGTGAAAAACTGTTTTTT

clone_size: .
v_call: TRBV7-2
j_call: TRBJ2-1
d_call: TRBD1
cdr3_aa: CASSLVQGANEQFF
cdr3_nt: TGTGCCAGCAGCTTAGTACAGGGGGCAAATGAGCAGTTCTTC